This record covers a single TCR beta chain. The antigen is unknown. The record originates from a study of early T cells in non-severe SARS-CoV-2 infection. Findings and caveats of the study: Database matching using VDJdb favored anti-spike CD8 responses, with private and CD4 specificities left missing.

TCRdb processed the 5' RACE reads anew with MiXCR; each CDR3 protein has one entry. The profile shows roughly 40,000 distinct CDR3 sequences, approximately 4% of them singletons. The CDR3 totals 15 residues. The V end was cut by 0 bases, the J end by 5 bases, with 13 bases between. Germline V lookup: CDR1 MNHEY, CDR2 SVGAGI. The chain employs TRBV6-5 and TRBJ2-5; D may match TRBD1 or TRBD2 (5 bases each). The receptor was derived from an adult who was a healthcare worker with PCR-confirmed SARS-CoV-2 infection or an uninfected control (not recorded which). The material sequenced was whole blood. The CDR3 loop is CASSYSPGTGETQYF. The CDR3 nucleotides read TGTGCCAGCAGTTACTCCCCCGGGACGGGTGAGACCCAGTACTTC.